In its sample, the clone carrying this T cell receptor beta chain was seen many times. The antigen is unknown. Amplified regions were TCR beta CDR3 sequences from RNA transcripts. First-round RT-PCR of the TCR CDR3 relied on the HTBI primer set. TCRdb re-called the multiplex PCR reads through MiXCR, storing one row per CDR3 protein. The sample lists around 280,000 distinct CDR3 sequences, roughly 13% occurring once. The sample originates from a study of T cells in Graves' hyperthyroidism and ophthalmopathy. Study-level findings and limits: Most thyroid clonotypes expanded above 0.001 were also detected in blood. In validation, the model predicted ophthalmopathy. These predictions came a median approximately 6.5 months before onset.

Graves' hyperthyroidism qualified as stable when ophthalmopathy did not progress within 18 months. Hyperthyroidism was newly diagnosed in patients aged 18 to 65 (duration under 2 months). The germline gives CDR1 SQVTM, CDR2 ANQGSEA. The CDR3 contains 14 residues. V lost 6 bases, J lost 1 base, and 15 bases lay in between. The TCR comes from a woman aged 40 to 50 with Graves' hyperthyroidism. The chain has TRBV29-1 and TRBJ1-1; the D is unclear. The sequenced sample was blood. DNA for the CDR3: TGCAGCGTAGCCCTGGGAACGGCGAACACTGAAGCTTTCTTT. Translating gives CSVALGTANTEAFF.